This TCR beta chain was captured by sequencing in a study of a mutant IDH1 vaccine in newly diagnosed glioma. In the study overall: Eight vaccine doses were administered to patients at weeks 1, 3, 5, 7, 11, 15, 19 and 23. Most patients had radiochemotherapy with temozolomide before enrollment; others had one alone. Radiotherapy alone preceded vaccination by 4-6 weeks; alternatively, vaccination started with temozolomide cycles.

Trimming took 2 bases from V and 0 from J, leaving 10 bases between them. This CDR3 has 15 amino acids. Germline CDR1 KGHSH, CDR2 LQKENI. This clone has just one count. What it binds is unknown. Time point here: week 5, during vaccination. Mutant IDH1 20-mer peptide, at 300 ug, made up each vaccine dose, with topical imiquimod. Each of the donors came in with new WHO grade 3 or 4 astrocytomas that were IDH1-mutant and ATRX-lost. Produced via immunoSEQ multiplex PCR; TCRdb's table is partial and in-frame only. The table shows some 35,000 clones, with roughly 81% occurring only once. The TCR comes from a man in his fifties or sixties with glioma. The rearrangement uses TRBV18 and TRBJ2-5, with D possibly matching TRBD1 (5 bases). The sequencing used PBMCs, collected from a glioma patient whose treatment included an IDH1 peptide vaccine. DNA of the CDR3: TGTGCCAGCTCACCAACGGCGGACAACCAAGAGACCCAGTACTTC. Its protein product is CASSPTADNQETQYF.